The 8 T cell receptor beta chains below were found in one sample sequenced in a study of CD8 T cells in ankylosing spondylitis. TCRdb fed the 5' RACE reads into MiXCR, producing one record per CDR3 protein. The table lists about 160,000 distinct CDR3 sequences, 9.8% of them singletons. The sequencing sample was made of blood, either unsorted or a sorted T cell fraction (not recorded which). Receptors originate from a female donor with ankylosing spondylitis or in good health (not recorded which).

This sequence joins TRBV12-3 or TRBV12-4 and TRBJ2-7; 8 positions agree with TRBD2. The V segment lost 7 bases and the J segment 7 bases; nucleotides outside the gene matches: 9. The CDR3 has 13 amino acids. The CDR3 loop is CASTAGGLWEQYF. CDR3 bases: TGTGCCAGCACGGCGGGAGGACTGTGGGAGCAGTACTTC.

This chain links TRBV27 with TRBJ2-3; 11 bases agree with TRBD2. The J segment lost 4 bases and the V segment lost 8 bases, leaving 8 bases of the junction unmatched. CDR1 MNHEY and CDR2 SMNVEV come from the germline V gene (reference sequence). The CDR3 extends over 15 amino acids. CDR3: CASDLAGGRADTQYF. DNA for the CDR3: TGTGCCAGCGACTTAGCGGGAGGGAGGGCAGATACGCAGTATTTT.

This chain joins TRBV20-1 and TRBJ2-4; no clear D. The CDR3 sequence is 15 residues long. Germline assignment: CDR1 DFQATT and CDR2 SNEGSKA (reference sequence). Trimming took off 3 bases at V and 0 bases at J, with 12 bases between the two ends. The CDR3 loop is CSASAGVKAKNIQYF. The CDR3 nucleotides are TGCAGTGCTAGTGCTGGGGTTAAAGCCAAAAACATTCAGTACTTC.

The CDR3 nucleotides are TGCAGTTCGGGGGGGAGAGGGGCTCGGAACAATGAGCAGTTCTTC. This sequence encodes CSSGGRGARNNEQFF. The chain combines TRBV20-1 with TRBJ2-1; 8 bases match TRBD2. The germline V gene has CDR1 DFQATT and CDR2 SNEGSKA (reference sequence). The CDR3 sequence is 15 residues long. V shed 8 bases and J 5 bases; nucleotides not matched to a gene: 14.

This clonotype has at least ten counts. The chain has TRBV12-3 or TRBV12-4 and TRBJ2-5; D may match TRBD1 or TRBD2 (5 bases each). V lost 6 bases and J lost 2, with 10 bases in between. The CDR3 covers 13 residues. CDR3 protein: CASRGEGQETQYF. For the CDR3, the DNA is TGTGCCAGCAGGGGGGAAGGACAAGAGACCCAGTACTTC.

The CDR3 here is CASSPNLGNTEAFF. The CDR3 coding sequence is TGTGCCAGTAGTCCAAACTTAGGGAACACTGAAGCTTTCTTT. V is TRBV19 and J is TRBJ1-1; unclear D gene. Trimming removed 5 bases from V and 1 base from J, with 11 bases in between. The germline V gene encodes CDR1 LNHDA and CDR2 SQIVND (reference sequence). The CDR3 has 14 amino acids.

There are a few counts of this clonotype. The gene calls are TRBV9 and TRBJ2-7; D tentatively fits TRBD1 or TRBD2 (5 bases each). The V and J ends lost 3 bases and 6 bases respectively, with 16 bases between them. Germline CDR1 reads SGDLS; CDR2 reads YYNGEE. CDR3 size: 14 residues. CDR3 residues: CASSAGTVPSEQYF. CDR3 DNA: TGTGCCAGCAGCGCCGGGACCGTCCCCTCCGAGCAGTACTTC.

The CDR3 protein is CASTPLAGINEQFF. In nucleotides, the CDR3 is TGTGCCAGCACCCCTTTAGCGGGGATCAATGAGCAGTTCTTC. The chain has TRBV7-6 and TRBJ2-1; TRBD2 aligns across 8 bases. V was pared by 7 bases and J by 6 bases, with 8 bases of the junction left unmatched. This CDR3 contains 14 residues. Per the germline V gene, CDR1 is SGHVS and CDR2 is FNYEAQ. Using reference TRBV7-6 and TRBJ2-1 for the parts outside the CDR3, the full variable domain is GAGVSQSPRYKVTKRGQDVALRCDPISGHVSLYWYRQALGQGPEFLTYFNYEAQQDKSGLPNDRFSAERPEGSISTLTIQRTEQRDSAMYRCASTPLAGINEQFFGPGTRLTVL.